The clone carrying this T cell receptor (beta chain) was counted a few times. Its antigen is unidentified. This sample was taken from a study of T-cell reconstitution after alpha-beta-depleted transplantation in children. Whole-study findings and limits: Several hundred expanded graft clones reportedly supplied alpha-beta T cells about two months after transplant. From surviving recipient T cells and thymic progenitors came the high day-60 TCRbeta diversity observed in some patients. Counts and diversity of T cells one year after transplant came mostly from newly produced T cells.

For TCRbeta, the library was prepared with unique molecular identifiers. A single record per CDR3 protein comes from TCRdb applying MiXCR to the PCR reads. The sample has over 7,500 distinct CDR3 sequences; about 12% are singletons. The starting material was PBMCs, mostly from graft donor cells, obtained 60 days after TCRalphabeta/CD19-depleted stem cell transplant. The clonotype was recovered from a patient aged 2-10 years who had a stem cell transplant for inherited bone marrow failure, so the T cells may come from the graft donor.

The CDR3 region has the DNA TGCGCCAGCAGCTTGCCTCTATACAATGAGCAGTTCTTC. The encoded protein is CASSLPLYNEQFF. The V call is TRBV5-1, the J call TRBJ2-1; no reliable D call. The CDR3 loop spans 13 amino acids. V lost 1 base and J 4 bases, leaving 6 bases between the germline ends. Germline loops: CDR1 SGHRS, CDR2 YFSETQ. Full variable domain (rest looked up from reference TRBV5-1 and TRBJ2-1): KAGVTQTPRYLIKTRGQQVTLSCSPISGHRSVSWYQQTPGQGLQFLFEYFSETQRNKGNFPGRFSGRQFSNSRSEMNVSTLELGDSALYLCASSLPLYNEQFFGPGTRLTVL.